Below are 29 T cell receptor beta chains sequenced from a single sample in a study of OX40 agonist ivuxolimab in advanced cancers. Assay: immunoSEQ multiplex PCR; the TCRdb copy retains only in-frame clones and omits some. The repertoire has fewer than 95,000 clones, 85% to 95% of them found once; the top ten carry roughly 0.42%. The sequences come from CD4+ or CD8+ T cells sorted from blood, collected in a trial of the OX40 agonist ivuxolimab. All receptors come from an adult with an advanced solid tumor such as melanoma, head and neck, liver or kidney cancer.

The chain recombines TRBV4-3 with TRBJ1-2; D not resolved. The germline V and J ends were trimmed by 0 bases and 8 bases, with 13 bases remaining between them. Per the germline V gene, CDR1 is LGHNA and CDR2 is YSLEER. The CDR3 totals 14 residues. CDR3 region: CASSQDLTAGGYTF. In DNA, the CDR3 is TGCGCCAGCAGCCAAGACCTGACCGCGGGCGGCTACACCTTC.

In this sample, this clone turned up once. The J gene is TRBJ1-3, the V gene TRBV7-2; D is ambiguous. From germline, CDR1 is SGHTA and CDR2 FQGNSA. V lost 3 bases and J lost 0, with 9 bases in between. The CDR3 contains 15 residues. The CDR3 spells CASSFGRISGNTIYF. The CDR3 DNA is TGTGCCAGCAGCTTTGGACGTATCTCTGGAAACACCATATATTTT.

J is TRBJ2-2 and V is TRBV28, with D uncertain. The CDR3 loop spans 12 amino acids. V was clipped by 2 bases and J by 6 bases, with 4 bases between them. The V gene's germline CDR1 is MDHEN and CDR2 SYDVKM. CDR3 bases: TGTGCCAGCAGTTTACCCGCCGGGGAGCTGTTTTTT. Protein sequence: CASSLPAGELFF.

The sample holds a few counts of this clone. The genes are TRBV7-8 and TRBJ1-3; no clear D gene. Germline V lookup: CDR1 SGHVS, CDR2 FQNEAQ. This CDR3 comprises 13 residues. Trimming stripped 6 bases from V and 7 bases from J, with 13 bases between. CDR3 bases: TGTGCCAGCAGTTCCGGGCCCCTTAACACCATATATTTT. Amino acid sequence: CASSSGPLNTIYF.

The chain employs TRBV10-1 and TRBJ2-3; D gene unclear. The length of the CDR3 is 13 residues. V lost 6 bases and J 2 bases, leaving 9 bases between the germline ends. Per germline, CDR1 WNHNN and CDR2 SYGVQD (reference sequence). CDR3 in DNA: TGCGCCAGCAGCGGGTCACACACAGATACGCAGTATTTT. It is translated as CASSGSHTDTQYF.

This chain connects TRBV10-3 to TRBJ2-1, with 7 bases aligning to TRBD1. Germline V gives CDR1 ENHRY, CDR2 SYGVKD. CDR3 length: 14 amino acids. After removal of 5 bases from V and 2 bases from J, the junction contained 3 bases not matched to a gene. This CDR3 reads CAISRQGPYNEQFF. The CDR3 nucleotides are TGTGCCATCAGTAGACAGGGACCCTACAATGAGCAGTTCTTC.

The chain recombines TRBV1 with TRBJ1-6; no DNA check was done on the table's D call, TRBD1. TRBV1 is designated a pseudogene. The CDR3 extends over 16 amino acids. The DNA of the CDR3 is TGCACCAGCACCCCGTGGACAGGTGCGACGGGTTCACCCCTCCACTTT. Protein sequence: CTSTPWTGATGSPLHF.

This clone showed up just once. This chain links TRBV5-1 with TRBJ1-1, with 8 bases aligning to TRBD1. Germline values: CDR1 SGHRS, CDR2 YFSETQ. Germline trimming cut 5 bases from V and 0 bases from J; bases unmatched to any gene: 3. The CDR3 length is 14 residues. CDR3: CASREGQVNTEAFF. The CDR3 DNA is TGCGCCAGCAGGGAGGGACAGGTGAACACTGAAGCTTTCTTT.

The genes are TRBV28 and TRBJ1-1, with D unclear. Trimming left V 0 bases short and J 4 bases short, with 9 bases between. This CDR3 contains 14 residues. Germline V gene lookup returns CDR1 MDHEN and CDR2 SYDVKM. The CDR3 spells CASSLWRFGTEAFF. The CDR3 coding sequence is TGTGCCAGCAGTTTATGGAGGTTCGGCACTGAAGCTTTCTTT.

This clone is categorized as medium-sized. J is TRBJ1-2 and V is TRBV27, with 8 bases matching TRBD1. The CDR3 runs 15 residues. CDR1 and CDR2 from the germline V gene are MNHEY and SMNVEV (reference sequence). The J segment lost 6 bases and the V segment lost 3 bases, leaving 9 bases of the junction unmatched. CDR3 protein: CASSLEDREKDGYTF. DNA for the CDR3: TGTGCCAGCAGTTTGGAGGACAGGGAGAAAGATGGCTACACCTTC.

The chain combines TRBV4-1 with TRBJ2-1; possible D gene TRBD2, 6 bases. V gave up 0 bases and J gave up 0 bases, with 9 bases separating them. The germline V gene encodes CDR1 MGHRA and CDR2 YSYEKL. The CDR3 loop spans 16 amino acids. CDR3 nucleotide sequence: TGCGCCAGCAGCCAAGATATACTAGCCTCCTACAATGAGCAGTTCTTC. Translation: CASSQDILASYNEQFF.

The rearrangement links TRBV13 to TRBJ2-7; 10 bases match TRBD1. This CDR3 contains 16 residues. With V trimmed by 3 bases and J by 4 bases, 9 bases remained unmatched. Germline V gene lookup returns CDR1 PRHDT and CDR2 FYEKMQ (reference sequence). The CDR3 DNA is TGTGCCAGCAGCTTCCTGCCGGGACAGGGGACGTACGAGCAGTACTTC. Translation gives CASSFLPGQGTYEQYF.

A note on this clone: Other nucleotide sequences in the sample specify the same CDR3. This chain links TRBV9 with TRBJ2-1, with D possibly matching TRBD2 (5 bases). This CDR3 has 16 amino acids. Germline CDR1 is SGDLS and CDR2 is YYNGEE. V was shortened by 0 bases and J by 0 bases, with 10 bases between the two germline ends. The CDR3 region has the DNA TGTGCCAGCAGCGTAGGGGTGGGGAGCTCCTACAATGAGCAGTTCTTC. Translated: CASSVGVGSSYNEQFF.

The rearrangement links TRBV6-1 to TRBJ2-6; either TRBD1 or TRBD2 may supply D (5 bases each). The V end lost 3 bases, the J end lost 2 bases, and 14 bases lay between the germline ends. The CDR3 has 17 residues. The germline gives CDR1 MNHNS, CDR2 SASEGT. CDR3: CASSERVWGPGANVLTF. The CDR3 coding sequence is TGTGCCAGCAGTGAGAGGGTGTGGGGCCCTGGGGCCAACGTCCTGACTTTC.

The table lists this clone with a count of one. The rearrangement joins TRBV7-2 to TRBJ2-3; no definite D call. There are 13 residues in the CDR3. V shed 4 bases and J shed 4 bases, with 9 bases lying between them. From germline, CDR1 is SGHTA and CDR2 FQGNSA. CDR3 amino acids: CASSWYLSDTQYF. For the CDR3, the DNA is TGTGCCAGCAGCTGGTACTTGTCAGATACGCAGTATTTT.

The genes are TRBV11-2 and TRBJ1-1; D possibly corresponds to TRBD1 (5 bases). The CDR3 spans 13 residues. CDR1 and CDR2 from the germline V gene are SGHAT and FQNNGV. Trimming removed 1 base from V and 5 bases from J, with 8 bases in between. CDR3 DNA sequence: TGTGCCAGCAGCTTAGTCAGGGAAACTGAAGCTTTCTTT. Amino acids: CASSLVRETEAFF.

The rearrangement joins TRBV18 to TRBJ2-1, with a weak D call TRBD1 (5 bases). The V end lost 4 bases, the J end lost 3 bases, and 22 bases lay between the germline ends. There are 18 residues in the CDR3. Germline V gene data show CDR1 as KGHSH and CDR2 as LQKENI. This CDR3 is CASSRGENVGAYYNEQFF. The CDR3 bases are TGTGCCAGCTCACGGGGCGAGAATGTCGGAGCTTACTACAATGAGCAGTTCTTC.

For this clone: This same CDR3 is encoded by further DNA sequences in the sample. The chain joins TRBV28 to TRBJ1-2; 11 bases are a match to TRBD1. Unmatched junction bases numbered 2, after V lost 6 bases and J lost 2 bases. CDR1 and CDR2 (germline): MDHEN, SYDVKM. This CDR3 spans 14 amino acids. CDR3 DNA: TGTGCCAGCAGGGGGACAGGGGGAAACTATGGCTACACCTTC. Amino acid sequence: CASRGTGGNYGYTF.

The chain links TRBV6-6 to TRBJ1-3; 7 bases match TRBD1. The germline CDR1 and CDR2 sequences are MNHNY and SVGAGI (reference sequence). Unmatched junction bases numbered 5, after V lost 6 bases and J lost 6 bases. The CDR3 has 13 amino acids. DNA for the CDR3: TGTGCCAGCAGAGCAGGGGGACAAAACACCATATATTTT. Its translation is CASRAGGQNTIYF.

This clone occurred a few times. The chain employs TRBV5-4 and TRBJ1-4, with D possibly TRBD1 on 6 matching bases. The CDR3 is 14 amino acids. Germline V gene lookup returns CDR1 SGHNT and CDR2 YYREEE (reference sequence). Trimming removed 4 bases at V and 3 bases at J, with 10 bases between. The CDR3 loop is CASSGQPANEKLFF. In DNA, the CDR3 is TGTGCCAGCAGCGGACAGCCGGCTAATGAAAAACTGTTTTTT.

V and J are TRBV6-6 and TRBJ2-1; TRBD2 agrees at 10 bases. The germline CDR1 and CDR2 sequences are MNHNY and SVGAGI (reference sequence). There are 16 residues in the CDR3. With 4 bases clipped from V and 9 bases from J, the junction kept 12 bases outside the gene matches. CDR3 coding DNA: TGTGCCAGCAGTTCCGTAGCGGGAGGATCTACAAGTGAGCAGTTCTTC. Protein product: CASSSVAGGSTSEQFF.

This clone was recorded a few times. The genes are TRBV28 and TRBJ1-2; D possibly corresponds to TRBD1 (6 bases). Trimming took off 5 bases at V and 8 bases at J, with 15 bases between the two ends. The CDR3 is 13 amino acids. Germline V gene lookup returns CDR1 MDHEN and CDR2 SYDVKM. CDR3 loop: CASSEIDRHGYTF. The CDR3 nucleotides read TGTGCCAGCAGTGAGATCGACAGGCACGGCTACACCTTC.

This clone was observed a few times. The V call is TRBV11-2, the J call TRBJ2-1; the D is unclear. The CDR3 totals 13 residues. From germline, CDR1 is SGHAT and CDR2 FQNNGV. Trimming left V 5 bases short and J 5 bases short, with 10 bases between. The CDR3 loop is CASSLPGDNEQFF. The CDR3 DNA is TGTGCCAGCAGCCTACCCGGAGACAATGAGCAGTTCTTC.

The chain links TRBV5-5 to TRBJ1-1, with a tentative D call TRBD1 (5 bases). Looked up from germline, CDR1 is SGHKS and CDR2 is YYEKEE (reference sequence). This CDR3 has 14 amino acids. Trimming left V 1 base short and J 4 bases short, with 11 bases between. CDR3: CASSLLGTGTEAFF. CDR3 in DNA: TGTGCCAGCAGCTTGCTAGGGACGGGCACTGAAGCTTTCTTT.

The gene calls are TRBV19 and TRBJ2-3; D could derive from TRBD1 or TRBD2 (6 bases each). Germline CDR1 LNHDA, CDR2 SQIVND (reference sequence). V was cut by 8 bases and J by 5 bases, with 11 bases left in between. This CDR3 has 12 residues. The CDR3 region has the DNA TGTGCCAGTGATGGAGGGGGAGATACGCAGTATTTT. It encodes CASDGGGDTQYF.

CDR3 DNA: TGTGCCAGTAAGCAGACAAGCGGGGGGCCGAATGAGCAGTTCTTC. Translating it yields CASKQTSGGPNEQFF. This sequence joins TRBV19 and TRBJ2-1; 9 bases are a match to TRBD2. Trimming removed 7 bases from V and 7 bases from J; junction bases left unmatched: 11. This CDR3 region has 15 residues. Per germline, CDR1 LNHDA and CDR2 SQIVND (reference sequence). The variable domain in full, completed from reference TRBV19 and TRBJ2-1, reads DGGITQSPKYLFRKEGQNVTLSCEQNLNHDAMYWYRQDPGQGLRLIYYSQIVNDFQKGDIAEGYSVSREKKESFPLTVTSAQKNPTAFYLCASKQTSGGPNEQFFGPGTRLTVL.

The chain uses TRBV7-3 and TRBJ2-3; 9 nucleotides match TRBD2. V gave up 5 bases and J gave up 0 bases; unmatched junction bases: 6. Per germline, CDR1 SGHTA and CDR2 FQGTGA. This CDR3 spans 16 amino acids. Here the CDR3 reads CASSPEAGGSTDTQYF. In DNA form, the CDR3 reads TGTGCCAGCAGCCCCGAAGCGGGGGGTAGCACAGATACGCAGTATTTT.

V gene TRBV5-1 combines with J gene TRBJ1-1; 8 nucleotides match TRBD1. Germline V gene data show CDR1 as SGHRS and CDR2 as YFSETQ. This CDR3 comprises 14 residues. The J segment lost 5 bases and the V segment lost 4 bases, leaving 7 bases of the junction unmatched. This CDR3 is CASSAGQGRTEAFF. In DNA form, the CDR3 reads TGCGCCAGCAGCGCCGGACAGGGAAGGACTGAAGCTTTCTTT.

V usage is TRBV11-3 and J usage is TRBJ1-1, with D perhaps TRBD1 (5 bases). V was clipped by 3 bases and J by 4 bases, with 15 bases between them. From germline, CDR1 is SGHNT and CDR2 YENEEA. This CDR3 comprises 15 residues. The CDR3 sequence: CASSFGGTSGTEAFF. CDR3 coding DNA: TGTGCCAGCAGCTTTGGGGGAACGAGCGGCACTGAAGCTTTCTTT.